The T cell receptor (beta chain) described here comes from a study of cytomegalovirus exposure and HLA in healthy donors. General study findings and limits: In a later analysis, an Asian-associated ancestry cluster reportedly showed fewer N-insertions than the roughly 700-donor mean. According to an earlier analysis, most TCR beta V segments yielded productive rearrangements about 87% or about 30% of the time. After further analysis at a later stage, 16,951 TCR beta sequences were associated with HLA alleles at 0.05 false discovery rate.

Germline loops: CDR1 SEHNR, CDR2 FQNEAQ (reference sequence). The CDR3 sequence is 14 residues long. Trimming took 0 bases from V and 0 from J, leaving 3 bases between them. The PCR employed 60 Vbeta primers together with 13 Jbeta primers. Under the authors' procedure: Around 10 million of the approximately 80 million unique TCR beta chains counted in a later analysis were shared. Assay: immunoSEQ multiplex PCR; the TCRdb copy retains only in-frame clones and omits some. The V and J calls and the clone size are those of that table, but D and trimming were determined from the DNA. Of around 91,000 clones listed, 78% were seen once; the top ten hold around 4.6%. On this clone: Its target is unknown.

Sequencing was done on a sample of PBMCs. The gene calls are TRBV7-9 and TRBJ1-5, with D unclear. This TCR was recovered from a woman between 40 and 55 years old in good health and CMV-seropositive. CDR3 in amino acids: CASSLAASNQPQHF. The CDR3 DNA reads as TGTGCCAGCAGCTTAGCAGCTAGCAATCAGCCCCAGCATTTT.